This T cell receptor (beta chain) was identified in a study of blood T cell repertoires in COVID-19. Background on the study: Samples taken during acute and convalescent COVID-19 were collected in the United States, Italy and Spain. From T cells, B-cell-depleted T cells, or PBMCs came the material, which was cDNA or gDNA.

The CDR3 contains 13 residues. Trimming left V 6 bases short and J 2 bases short, with 11 bases between. From germline, CDR1 is MDHEN and CDR2 SYDVKM. As processed by the authors: Reference gene primer amplification yielded estimated nucleated cell counts. The protocol was immunoSEQ multiplex PCR, while the TCRdb copy is restricted to in-frame clones and leaves out a portion. V, J and clone size are taken as reported in that table, and D and trimming were inferred from the DNA itself. This sample has about 75,000 clones; roughly 90% occur once, and the top ten carry about 2.7%. The chain links TRBV28 to TRBJ2-7; D possibly corresponds to TRBD1 (6 bases). The receptor's source is a human donor in a cohort sampled during active COVID-19. Specimen: peripheral blood. CDR3 in amino acids: CASRTGQTYEQYF. The CDR3 nucleotides read TGTGCCAGCAGGACAGGACAGACCTACGAGCAGTACTTC.